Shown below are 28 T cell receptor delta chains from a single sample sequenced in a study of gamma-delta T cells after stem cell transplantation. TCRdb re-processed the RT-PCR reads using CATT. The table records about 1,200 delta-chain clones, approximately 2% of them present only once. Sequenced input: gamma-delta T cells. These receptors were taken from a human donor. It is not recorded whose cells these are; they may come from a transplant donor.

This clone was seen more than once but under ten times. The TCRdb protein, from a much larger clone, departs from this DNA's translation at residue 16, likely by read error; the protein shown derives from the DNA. CDR3 region: CALGEYLFRLGGTDKPIF. The CDR3, as DNA: TGTGCTCTTGGGGAATACCTATTTAGACTGGGTGGAACCGATAAACCCATCTTT. The chain uses TRDV1 and TRDJ1; D might be TRDD3 (6 bases). This CDR3 comprises 18 residues. Germline assignment: CDR1 TSWWSYY and CDR2 QGS.

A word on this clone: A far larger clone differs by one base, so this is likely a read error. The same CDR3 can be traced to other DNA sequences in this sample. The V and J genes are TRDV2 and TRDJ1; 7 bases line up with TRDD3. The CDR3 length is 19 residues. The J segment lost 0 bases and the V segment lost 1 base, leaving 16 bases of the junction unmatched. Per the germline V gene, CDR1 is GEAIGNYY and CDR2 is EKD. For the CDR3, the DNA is TGTGCCTGTGACACTCGATTTGCTGGTGGATACGGGGACACCGATAAACTCATCTTT. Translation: CACDTRFAGGYGDTDKLIF.

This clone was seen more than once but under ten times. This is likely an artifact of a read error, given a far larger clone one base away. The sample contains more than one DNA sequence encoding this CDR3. CDR3 in amino acids: CACALLGVPDKLIF. CDR3 in DNA: TGTGCCTGCGCTTTACTGGGGGTCCCCGATAAACTCATCTTT. The chain couples TRDV2 to TRDJ1; 8 nucleotides agree with TRDD3. The CDR3 loop spans 14 amino acids. Germline loops: CDR1 GEAIGNYY, CDR2 EKD. J gave up 3 bases and V 7 bases, and 9 bases lay outside the gene matches.

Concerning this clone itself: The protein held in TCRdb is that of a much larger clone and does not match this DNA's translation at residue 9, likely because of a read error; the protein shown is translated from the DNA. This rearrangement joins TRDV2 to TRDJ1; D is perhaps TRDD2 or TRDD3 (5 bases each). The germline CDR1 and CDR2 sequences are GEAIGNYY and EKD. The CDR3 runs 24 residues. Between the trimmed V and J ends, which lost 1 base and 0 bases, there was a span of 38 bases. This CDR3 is CACDTVLGCDPNELVSTYTDKLIF. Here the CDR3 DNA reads TGTGCCTGTGACACGGTATTGGGATGCGATCCTAATGAACTGGTCTCGACGTACACCGATAAACTCATCTTT.

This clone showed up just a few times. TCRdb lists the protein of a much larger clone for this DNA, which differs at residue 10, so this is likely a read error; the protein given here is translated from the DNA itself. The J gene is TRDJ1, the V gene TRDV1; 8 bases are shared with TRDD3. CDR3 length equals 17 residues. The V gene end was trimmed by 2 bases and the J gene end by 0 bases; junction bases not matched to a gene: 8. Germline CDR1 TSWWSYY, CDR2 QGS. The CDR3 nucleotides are TGTGCTCTTGGGGAAGGTACTGGGGGCCTCCACACCGATAAACTCATCTTT. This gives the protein CALGEGTGGLHTDKLIF.

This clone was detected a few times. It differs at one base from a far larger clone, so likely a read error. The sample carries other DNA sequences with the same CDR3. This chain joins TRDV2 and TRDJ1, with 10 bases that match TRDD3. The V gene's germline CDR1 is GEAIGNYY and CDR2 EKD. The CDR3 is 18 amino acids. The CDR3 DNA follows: TGTGCCTGCGACACCTTGGGGGATACAGGAGCGAGGGCCGATAAACTCATCTTT. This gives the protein CACDTLGDTGARADKLIF.

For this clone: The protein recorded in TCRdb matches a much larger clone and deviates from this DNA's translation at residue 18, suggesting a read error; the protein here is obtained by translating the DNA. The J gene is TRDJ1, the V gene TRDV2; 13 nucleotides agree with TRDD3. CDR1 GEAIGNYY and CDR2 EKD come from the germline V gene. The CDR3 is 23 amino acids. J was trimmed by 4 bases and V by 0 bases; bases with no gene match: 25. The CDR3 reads CACDTPFSLGDTISSLDIDKLIF. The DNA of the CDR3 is TGTGCCTGTGACACCCCCTTTTCACTGGGGGATACGATATCCTCATTGGACATCGATAAACTCATCTTT.

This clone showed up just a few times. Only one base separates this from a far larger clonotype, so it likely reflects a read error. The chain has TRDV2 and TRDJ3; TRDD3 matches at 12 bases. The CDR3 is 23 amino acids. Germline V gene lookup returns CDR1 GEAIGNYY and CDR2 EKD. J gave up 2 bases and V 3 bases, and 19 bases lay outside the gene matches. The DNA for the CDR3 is TGTGCCTGTGACGCGGGATACTGGGGGATACAAGACGGAGGCCCCTGGGACACCCGACAGATGTTTTTC. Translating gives CACDAGYWGIQDGGPWDTRQMFF.

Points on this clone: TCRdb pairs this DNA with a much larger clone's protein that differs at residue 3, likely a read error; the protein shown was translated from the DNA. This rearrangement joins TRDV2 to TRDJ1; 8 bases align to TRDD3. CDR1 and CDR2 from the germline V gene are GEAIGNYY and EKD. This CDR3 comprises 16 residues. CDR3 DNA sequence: TGTGCCTATGACACCGTCCAGCTGGGGGACACAAATAAACTCATCTTT. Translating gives CAYDTVQLGDTNKLIF.

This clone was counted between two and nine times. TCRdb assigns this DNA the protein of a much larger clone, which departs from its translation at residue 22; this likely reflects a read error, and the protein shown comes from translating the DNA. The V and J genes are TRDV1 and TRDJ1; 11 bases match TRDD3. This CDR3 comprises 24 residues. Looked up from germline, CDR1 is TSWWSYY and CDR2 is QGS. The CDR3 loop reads CALGERHLPQLRWGIRSYTDKPIF. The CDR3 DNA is TGTGCTCTTGGGGAACGCCACCTACCCCAACTACGATGGGGGATACGCTCGTACACCGATAAACCCATCTTT.

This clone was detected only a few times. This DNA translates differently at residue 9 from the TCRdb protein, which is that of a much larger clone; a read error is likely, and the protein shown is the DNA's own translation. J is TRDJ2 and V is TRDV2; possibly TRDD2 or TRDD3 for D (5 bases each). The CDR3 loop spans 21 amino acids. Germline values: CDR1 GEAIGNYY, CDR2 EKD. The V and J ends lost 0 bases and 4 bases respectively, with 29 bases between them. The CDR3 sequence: CACDTVSREIPSRQETAQLFF. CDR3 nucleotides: TGTGCCTGTGACACCGTGTCTAGGGAGATACCTTCGCGTCAAGAGACAGCACAACTCTTCTTT.

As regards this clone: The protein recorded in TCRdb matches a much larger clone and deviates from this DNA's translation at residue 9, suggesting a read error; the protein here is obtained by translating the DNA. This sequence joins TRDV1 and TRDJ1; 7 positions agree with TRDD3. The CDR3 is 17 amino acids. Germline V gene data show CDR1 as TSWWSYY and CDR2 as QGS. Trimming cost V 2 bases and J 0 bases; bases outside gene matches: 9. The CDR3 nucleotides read TGTGCTCTTGGGGAAGGTACTGGGGACTTCCACACCGATAAACTCATCTTT. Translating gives CALGEGTGDFHTDKLIF.

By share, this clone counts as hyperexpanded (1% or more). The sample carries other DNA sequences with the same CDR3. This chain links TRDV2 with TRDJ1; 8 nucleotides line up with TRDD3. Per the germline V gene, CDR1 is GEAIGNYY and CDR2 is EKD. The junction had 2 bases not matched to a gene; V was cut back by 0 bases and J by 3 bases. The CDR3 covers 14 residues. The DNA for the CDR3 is TGTGCCTGTGACACCATACTGGGGGCCGATAAACTCATCTTT. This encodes CACDTILGADKLIF.

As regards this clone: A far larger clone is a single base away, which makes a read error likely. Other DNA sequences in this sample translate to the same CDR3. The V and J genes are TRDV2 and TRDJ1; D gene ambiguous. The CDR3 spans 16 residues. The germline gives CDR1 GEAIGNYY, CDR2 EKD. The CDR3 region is CACDTAEAKYTDKLIF. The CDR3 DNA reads TGTGCCTGCGACACCGCAGAGGCGAAGTACACCGATAAACTCATCTTT.

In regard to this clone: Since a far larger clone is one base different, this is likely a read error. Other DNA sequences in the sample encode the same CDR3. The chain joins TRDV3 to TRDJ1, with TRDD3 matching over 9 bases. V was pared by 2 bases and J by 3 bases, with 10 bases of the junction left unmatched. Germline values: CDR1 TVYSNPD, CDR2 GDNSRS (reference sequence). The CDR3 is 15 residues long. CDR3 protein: CAFPILGDLADKLIF. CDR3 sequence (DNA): TGTGCCTTTCCTATACTGGGGGACCTGGCCGATAAACTCATCTTT.

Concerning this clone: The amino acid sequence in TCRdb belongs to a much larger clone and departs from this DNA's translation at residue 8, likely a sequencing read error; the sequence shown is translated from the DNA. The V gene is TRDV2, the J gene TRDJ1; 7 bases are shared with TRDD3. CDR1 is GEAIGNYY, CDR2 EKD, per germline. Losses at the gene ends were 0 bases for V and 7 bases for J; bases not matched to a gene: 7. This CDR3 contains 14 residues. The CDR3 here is CACDTVGDNFKLIF. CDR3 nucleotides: TGTGCCTGTGACACCGTAGGGGATAACTTTAAACTCATCTTT.

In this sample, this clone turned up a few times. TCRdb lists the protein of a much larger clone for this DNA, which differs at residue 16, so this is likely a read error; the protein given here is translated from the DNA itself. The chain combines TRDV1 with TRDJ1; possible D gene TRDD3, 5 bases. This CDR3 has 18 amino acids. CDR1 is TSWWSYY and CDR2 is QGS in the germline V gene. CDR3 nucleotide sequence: TGTGCTCTTGGGGACAGTACCAAGGGCGGGGAGTACACCGATAAACCCATCTTT. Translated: CALGDSTKGGEYTDKPIF.

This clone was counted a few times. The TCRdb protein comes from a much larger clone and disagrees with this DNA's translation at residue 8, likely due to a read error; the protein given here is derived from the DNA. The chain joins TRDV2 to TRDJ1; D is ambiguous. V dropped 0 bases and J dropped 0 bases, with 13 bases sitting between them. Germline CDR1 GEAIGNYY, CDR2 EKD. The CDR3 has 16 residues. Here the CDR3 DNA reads TGTGCCTGTGACACCGCAGAGGAGAAGTACACCGATAAACTCATCTTT. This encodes CACDTAEEKYTDKLIF.

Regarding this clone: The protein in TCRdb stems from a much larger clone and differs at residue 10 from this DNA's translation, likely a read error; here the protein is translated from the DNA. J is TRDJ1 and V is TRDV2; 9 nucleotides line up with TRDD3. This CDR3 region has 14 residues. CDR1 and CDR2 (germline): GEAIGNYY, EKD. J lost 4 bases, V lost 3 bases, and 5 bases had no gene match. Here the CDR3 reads CACDQMGDIDKLIF. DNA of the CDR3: TGTGCCTGTGACCAAATGGGGGATATCGATAAACTCATCTTT.

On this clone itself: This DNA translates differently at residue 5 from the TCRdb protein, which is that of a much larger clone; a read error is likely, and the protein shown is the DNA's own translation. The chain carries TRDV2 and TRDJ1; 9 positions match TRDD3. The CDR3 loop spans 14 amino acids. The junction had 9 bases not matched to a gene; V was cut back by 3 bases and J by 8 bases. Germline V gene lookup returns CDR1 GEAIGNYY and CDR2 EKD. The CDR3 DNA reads TGTGCCTGTGACTCCGTACTGGGGGACTCGAAACTCATCTTT. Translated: CACDSVLGDSKLIF.

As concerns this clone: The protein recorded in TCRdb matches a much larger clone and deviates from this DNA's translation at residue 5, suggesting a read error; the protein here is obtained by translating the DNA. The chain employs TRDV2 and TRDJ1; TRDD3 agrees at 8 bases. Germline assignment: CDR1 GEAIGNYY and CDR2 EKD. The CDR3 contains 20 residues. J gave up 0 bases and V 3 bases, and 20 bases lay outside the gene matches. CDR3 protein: CACDAPRSWGTELYTDKLIF. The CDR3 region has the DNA TGTGCCTGTGACGCCCCCCGTTCCTGGGGGACCGAATTGTACACCGATAAACTCATCTTT.

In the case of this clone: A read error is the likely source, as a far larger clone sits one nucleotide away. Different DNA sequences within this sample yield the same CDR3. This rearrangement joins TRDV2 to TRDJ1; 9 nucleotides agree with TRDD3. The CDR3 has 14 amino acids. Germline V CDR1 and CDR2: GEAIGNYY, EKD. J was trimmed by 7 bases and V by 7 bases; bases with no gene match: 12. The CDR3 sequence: CACDQMGDIAKLIF. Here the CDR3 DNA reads TGTGCCTGCGACCAAATGGGGGATATCGCTAAACTCATCTTT.

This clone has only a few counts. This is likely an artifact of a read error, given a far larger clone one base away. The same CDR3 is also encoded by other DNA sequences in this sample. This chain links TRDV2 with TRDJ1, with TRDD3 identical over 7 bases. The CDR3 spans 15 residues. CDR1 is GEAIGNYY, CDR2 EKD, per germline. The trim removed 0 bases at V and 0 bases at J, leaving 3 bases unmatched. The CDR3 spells CACDTLLGDTDKLIF. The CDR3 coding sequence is TGTGCCTGTGACACCCTCCTGGGGGACACCGATAAACTCATCTTT.

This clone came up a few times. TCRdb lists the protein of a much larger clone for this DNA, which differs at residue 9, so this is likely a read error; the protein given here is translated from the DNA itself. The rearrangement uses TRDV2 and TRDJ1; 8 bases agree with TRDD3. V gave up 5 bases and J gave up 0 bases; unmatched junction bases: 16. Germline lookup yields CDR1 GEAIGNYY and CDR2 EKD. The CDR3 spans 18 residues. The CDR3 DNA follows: TGTGCCTGTGTCCCCGTACTGGGGGGCCACTTTTACACCGATAAACTCATCTTT. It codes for CACVPVLGGHFYTDKLIF.

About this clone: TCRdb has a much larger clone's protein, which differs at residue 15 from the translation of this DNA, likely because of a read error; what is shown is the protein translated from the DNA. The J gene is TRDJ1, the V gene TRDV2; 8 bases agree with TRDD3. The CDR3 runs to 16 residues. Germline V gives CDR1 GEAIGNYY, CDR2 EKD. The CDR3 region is CACDTVQLGDTNKLTF. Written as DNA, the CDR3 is TGTGCCTGTGACACCGTCCAGCTGGGGGACACAAATAAACTCACCTTT.

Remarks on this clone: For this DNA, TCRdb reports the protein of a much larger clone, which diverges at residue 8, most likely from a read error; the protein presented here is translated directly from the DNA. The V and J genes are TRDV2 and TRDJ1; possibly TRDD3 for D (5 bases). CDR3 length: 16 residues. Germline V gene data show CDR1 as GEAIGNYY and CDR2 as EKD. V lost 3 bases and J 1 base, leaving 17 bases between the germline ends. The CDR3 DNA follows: TGTGCCTGTGACTTTCTACTGGAGGATAGCACCGATAAACTCATCTTT. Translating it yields CACDFLLEDSTDKLIF.

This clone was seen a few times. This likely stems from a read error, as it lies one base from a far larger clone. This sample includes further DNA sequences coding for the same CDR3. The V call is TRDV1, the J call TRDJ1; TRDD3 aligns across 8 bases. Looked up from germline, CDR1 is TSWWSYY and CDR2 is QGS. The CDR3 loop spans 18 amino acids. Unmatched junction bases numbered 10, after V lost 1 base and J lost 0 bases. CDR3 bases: TGTGCTCTTGGGGAACCTCCGATACTGGGGGCCCACACCGATAAACTCATCTTT. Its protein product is CALGEPPILGAHTDKLIF.

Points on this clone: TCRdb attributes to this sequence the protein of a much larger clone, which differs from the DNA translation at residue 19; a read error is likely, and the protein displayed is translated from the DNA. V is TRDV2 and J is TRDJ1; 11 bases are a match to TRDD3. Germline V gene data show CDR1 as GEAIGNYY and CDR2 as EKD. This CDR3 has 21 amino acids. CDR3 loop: CACDPLGPPMGDTRSTDKPIF. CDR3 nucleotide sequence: TGTGCCTGTGACCCCCTAGGTCCCCCAATGGGGGATACGCGGAGCACCGATAAACCCATCTTT.